These T cell receptor beta chains were read from a single sample in a study of blood T cell repertoires in COVID-19. Using immunoSEQ multiplex PCR, the repertoire was profiled, and TCRdb retains in-frame clones only, with some absent. Of hundreds of thousands of clones listed, about 90% are singletons. What was sequenced was PBMCs or T cells enriched from blood (not recorded which). These receptors were taken from a young woman with acute COVID-19. Both conserved end residues are part of each CDR3. The order of the fields is clone size, D gene, J gene, V gene, CDR3 DNA, CDR3 protein. A D gene is named only where the DNA matches it firmly. The size field is filled for only some rows; it gives once, few, many or a size class.

>-|TRBD1|TRBJ1-1|TRBV7-6
TGTGCCAGCAGCCCCAGGGACAGGAACACTGAAGCTTTCTTT
CASSPRDRNTEAFF
>-|TRBD1|TRBJ1-2|TRBV27
TGTGCCAGCAGTTCTTTGGGGACAGCGCTGGGCGAACTGAGCTACACCTTC
CASSSLGTALGELSYTF
>once|-|TRBJ1-1|TRBV5-1
TGCGCCAGCAGCCTGGCACCAGGGGCGATTGGGGCTTTCTTT
CASSLAPGAIGAFF
>-|TRBD2|TRBJ2-1|TRBV28
TGTGCCAGCAATCCGGGACTAGCGGGAGGGGGCTCCTACAATGAGCAGTTCTTC
CASNPGLAGGGSYNEQFF
>-|TRBD1|TRBJ2-1|TRBV27
TGTGCCAGCAGTTTTGCCGGACAGGGTAGTAATGAGCAGTTCTTC
CASSFAGQGSNEQFF
>-|-|TRBJ1-1|TRBV3-1/TRBV3-2
TGTGCCAGCAGCCAATTTCAGGTTACTGAAGCTTTCTTT
CASSQFQVTEAFF
>once|-|TRBJ1-2|TRBV6-5
TGTGCCAGCACAAAGCTAGGGGGTGACTATGGCTACACCTTC
CASTKLGGDYGYTF
>-|-|TRBJ2-1|TRBV4-2
TGTGCCAGCAGCCAATCCTCGGCGGGACACAATGAGCAGTTCTTC
CASSQSSAGHNEQFF
>-|TRBD2|TRBJ2-7|TRBV4-1
TGCGCCAGCAGCCAAATGGGACTAGCGGGAAACGAGCAGTACTTC
CASSQMGLAGNEQYF
>-|-|TRBJ1-1|TRBV19
TGTGCCAGTAGTATTATCGTCGAAGGGGCGCTCACTTTCTTT
CASSIIVEGALTFF
>-|-|TRBJ1-3|TRBV7-8
TGTGCCAGCAGCTTAGTTACTGGTGGAAACACCATATATTTT
CASSLVTGGNTIYF
>-|TRBD2|TRBJ2-5|TRBV3-1/TRBV3-2
TGTGCCAGCAGCCAAGGACTAGCGGGAGCCCTTGGGGTCCAGTACTTC
CASSQGLAGALGVQYF
>-|-|TRBJ1-6|TRBV4-3
TGCGCCAGCAGCCAGAACACAATTTCACCCCTCCACTTT
CASSQNTISPLHF
>-|TRBD2|TRBJ2-1|TRBV28
TGTGCCAGCAGTATTTCGACTAGCAGGTACAATGAGCAGTTCTTC
CASSISTSRYNEQFF
>once|-|TRBJ1-1|TRBV5-4
TGTGCCAGCAGCTTGGAGCAGGGACTGGGAGGGGCTTTCTTT
CASSLEQGLGGAFF
>-|TRBD1|TRBJ2-3|TRBV7-3
TGTGCCAGCAGCTTAGGGGACAGAGTCACGGATACGCAGTATTTT
CASSLGDRVTDTQYF